The T cell receptor beta chain under discussion was sequenced for a study of CD8+ T cells in alopecia areata. Study overall: Treatment comprised oral tofacitinib, 5 to 10 mg twice daily, in treated patients.

Extracted from the samples, RNA was reverse transcribed into cDNA to serve as the sequencing template. Assay: immunoSEQ multiplex PCR; the TCRdb copy retains only in-frame clones and omits some. The table has roughly 140,000 clones, 40% to 65% seen once. CDR3 length: 15 amino acids. CDR1 and CDR2 (germline): SGHRS, YFSETQ. Trimming cost V 4 bases and J 6 bases; bases outside gene matches: 9. This clone has a handful of counts. The chain has TRBV5-1 and TRBJ2-4, with 8 bases aligning to TRBD1. This TCR derives from a human donor with alopecia areata. The source was CD8+ T cells sorted from blood, collected at week 0. DNA for the CDR3: TGCGCCAGCAGCCCTGTGGACAGGGAAGCAAACATTCAGTACTTC. This gives the protein CASSPVDREANIQYF.